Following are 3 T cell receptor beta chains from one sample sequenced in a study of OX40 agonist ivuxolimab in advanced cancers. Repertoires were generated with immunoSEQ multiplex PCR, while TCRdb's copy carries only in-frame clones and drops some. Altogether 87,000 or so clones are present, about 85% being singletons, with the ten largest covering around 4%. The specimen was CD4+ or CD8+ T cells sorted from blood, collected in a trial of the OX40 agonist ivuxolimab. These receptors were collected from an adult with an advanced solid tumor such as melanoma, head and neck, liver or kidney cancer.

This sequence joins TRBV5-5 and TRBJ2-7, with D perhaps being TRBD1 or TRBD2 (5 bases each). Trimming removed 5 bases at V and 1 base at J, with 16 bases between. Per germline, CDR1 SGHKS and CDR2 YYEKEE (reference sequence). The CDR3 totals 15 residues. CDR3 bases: TGTGCCAGCAGTTGGTACGGGGACGGGTCCTACGAGCAGTACTTC. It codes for CASSWYGDGSYEQYF. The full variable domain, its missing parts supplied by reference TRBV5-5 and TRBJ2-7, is DAGVTQSPTHLIKTRGQQVTLRCSPISGHKSVSWYQQVLGQGPQFIFQYYEKEERGRGNFPDRFSARQFPNYSSELNVNALLLGDSALYLCASSWYGDGSYEQYFGPGTRLTVT.

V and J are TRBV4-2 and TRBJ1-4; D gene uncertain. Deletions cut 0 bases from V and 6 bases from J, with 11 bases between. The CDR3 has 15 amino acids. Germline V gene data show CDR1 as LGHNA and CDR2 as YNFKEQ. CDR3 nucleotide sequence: TGTGCCAGCAGCCAAGAGGCCGGGTCGGATGAAAAACTGTTTTTT. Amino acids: CASSQEAGSDEKLFF.

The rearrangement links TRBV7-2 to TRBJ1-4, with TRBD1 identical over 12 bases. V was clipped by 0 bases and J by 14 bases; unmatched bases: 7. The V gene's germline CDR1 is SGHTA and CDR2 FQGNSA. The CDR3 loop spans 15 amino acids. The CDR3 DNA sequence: TGTGCCAGCAGCTTAGCGGGACAGGGGGCCGATCTCCTGTTTTTT. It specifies CASSLAGQGADLLFF.